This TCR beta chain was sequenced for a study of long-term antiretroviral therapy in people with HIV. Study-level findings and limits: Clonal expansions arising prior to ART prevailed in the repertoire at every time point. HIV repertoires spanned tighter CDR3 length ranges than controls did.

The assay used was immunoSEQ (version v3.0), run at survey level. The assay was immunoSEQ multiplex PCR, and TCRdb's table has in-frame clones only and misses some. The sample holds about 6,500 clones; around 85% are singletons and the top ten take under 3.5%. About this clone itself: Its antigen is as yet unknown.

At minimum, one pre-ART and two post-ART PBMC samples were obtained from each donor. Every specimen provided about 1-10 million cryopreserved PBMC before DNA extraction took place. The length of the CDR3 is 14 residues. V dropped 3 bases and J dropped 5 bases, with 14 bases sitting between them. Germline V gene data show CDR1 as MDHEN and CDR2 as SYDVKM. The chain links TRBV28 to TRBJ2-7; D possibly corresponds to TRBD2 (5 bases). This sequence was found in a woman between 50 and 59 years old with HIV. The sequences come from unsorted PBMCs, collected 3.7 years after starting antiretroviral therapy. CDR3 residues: CASSFTRSGNEQYF. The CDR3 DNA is TGTGCCAGCAGTTTTACCCGAAGCGGAAACGAGCAGTACTTC. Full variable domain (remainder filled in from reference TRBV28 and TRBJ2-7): DVKVTQSSRYLVKRTGEKVFLECVQDMDHENMFWYRQDPGLGLRLIYFSYDVKMKEKGDIPEGYSVSREKKERFSLILESASTNQTSMYLCASSFTRSGNEQYFGPGTRLTVT.